This T cell receptor (beta chain) is drawn from a study of T cell responses to AZD1222 COVID-19 vaccine. Concerning this clone itself: Its antigen is as yet unknown.

Study-level findings and limits: Donor demographics were predominantly white British with a female majority; clonal diversity may be underestimated. Repertoire sampling was restricted to post-peak T cell response timepoints. There were vaccine-associated CD4 TCRs across spike, dominant at 160-218 and 743-854.

TCRdb keeps only in-frame clones here, not all; method: immunoSEQ multiplex PCR. Among 140,000 to 150,000 clones listed, roughly 92% were seen once. Germline V lookup: CDR1 SNHLY, CDR2 FYNNEI. The CDR3 is 14 residues long. Unmatched junction bases numbered 5, after V lost 7 bases and J lost 2 bases. Sequenced here: peripheral blood, sampled on day 0 of AZD1222 vaccination. This sequence was found in an adult in good health. This chain connects TRBV2 to TRBJ2-7, with 10 positions matching TRBD1. CDR3 nucleotides: TGTGCCAGCACCCCGGGACAGGGGACCTACGAGCAGTACTTC. Its translation is CASTPGQGTYEQYF.